This TCR beta chain was identified during a study of ipilimumab plus nivolumab after autologous stem cell transplantation. General study results and limits: TCR repertoire, Treg phenotype and gut microbiota reportedly support more study of this approach.

This table comes from immunoSEQ multiplex PCR, and its TCRdb copy is limited to in-frame clones, with some not included. Among over 15,000 clones listed, 65% to 80% were seen once. The CDR3 consists of 12 residues. V shed 2 bases and J 14 bases; nucleotides not matched to a gene: 3. Germline-derived CDR1 and CDR2 are ENHRY and SYGVKD. Checkpoint therapy with ipilimumab 1 mg/kg began 14 to 28 days after transplant. Patients received nivolumab 3 mg/kg at weeks 1, 4, 7, 10, then fortnightly to week 26. Concerning this clone: As yet, its antigen is unknown.

The J gene is TRBJ2-1, the V gene TRBV10-3, with 10 bases lining up with TRBD1. The sequenced sample was PBMCs, obtained in a trial of ipilimumab plus nivolumab as post-transplant consolidation. The clonotype was recovered from a male donor with diffuse large B-cell lymphoma. This chain's CDR3 is CAISEPGQGEFF. The CDR3 region has the DNA TGTGCCATCAGTGAGCCTGGACAGGGGGAGTTCTTC.